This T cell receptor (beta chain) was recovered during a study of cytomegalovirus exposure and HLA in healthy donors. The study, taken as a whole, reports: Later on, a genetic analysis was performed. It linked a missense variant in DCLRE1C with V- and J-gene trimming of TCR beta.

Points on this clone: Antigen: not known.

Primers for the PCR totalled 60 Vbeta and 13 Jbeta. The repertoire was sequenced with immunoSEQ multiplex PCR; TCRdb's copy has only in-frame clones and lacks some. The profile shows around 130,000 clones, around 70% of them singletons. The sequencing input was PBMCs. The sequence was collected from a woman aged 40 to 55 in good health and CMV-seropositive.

DNA for the CDR3: TGTGCCCTTCGCCCAGCGGGCCACAATGAGCAGTTCTTC. Residues: CALRPAGHNEQFF. This chain links TRBV10-3 with TRBJ2-1; D possibly corresponds to TRBD2 (6 bases). The V end was cut by 11 bases, the J end by 5 bases, with 16 bases between. The CDR3 runs 13 residues. The germline CDR1 and CDR2 sequences are ENHRY and SYGVKD.